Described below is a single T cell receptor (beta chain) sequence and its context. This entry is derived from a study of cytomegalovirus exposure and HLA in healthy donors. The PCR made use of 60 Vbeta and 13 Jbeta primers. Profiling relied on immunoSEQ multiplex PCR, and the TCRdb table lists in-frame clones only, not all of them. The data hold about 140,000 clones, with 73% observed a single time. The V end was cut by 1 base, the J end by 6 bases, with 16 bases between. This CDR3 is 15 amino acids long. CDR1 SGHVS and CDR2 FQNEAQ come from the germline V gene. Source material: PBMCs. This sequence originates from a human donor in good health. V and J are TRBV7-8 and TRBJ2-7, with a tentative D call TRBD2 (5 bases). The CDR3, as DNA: TGTGCCAGCAGCTTAGGGACTGCCCCTTCACGCGAGCAGTACTTC. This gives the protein CASSLGTAPSREQYF.